Listed below are T cell receptor beta chains from one sample, sequenced in a study of blood T cell repertoires in COVID-19. The data were produced by immunoSEQ multiplex PCR, yet TCRdb's version contains in-frame clones alone and is incomplete. The table lists fewer than 200,000 clones, approximately 82% of them singletons. The sample consisted of PBMCs or T cells enriched from blood (not recorded which). These receptors came from a woman aged 50 to 60 in a cohort exposed to, infected with or recovered from COVID-19 (not recorded which). Both conserved end residues are part of each CDR3. A D gene is named only where the DNA matches it firmly. For some rows the clone size is stated as once, few or many, or as a class when expanded; others skip it.

- | - | TRBJ1-1 | TRBV7-3 | CASSLNTLGKGAFF | TGTGCCAGCAGCTTAAATACTCTCGGAAAGGGGGCTTTCTTT
few | - | TRBJ1-2 | TRBV10-3 | CAISESLFPRSNYGYTF | TGTGCCATCAGTGAGTCGTTGTTCCCCAGATCTAACTATGGCTACACCTTC
few | TRBD1 | TRBJ1-1 | TRBV29-1 | CSVRQGSAGTEAFF | TGCAGCGTTCGACAGGGTTCGGCGGGCACTGAAGCTTTCTTT
once | - | TRBJ2-1 | TRBV4-1 | CASSQEGLPHEQFF | TGCGCCAGCAGCCAAGAGGGGCTCCCCCATGAGCAGTTCTTC
- | - | TRBJ2-6 | TRBV19 | CASNGLGSSGANVLTF | TGTGCCAGTAATGGACTTGGGAGCTCTGGGGCCAACGTCCTGACTTTC
- | - | TRBJ2-1 | TRBV28 | CASSGTGNNEQFF | TGTGCCAGCAGTGGTACAGGGAACAATGAGCAGTTCTTC
few | TRBD1 | TRBJ1-1 | TRBV7-3 | CASSLPGQREAFF | TGTGCCAGCAGCTTGCCGGGACAGCGTGAAGCTTTCTTT
- | TRBD1 | TRBJ2-3 | TRBV5-1 | CASSLDPGQGRTDTQYF | TGCGCCAGCAGCTTGGATCCCGGACAGGGGCGCACAGATACGCAGTATTTT
medium-sized | TRBD2 | TRBJ2-7 | TRBV7-2 | CASSLASGGAEQYF | TGTGCCAGCAGCTTAGCTAGCGGGGGGGCCGAGCAGTACTTC
- | TRBD1 | TRBJ1-1 | TRBV5-1 | CASAAQGGTEAFF | TGCGCCAGCGCAGCACAGGGGGGGACTGAAGCTTTCTTT
- | TRBD2 | TRBJ2-2 | TRBV28 | CASFRTGLAGGLYLTGELFF | TGTGCCAGCTTTAGAACGGGACTAGCGGGAGGACTCTATCTTACCGGGGAGCTGTTTTTT
- | - | TRBJ2-1 | TRBV27 | CASAREFFQEGIYNEQFF | TGTGCCAGCGCCCGGGAGTTTTTTCAGGAGGGCATATACAATGAGCAGTTCTTC
- | TRBD1 | TRBJ2-5 | TRBV3-1/TRBV3-2 | CASSQETGLKTQYF | TGTGCCAGCAGCCAGGAGACAGGGTTAAAGACCCAGTACTTC
- | TRBD1 | TRBJ2-4 | TRBV19 | CATAGPRTGEGNIQYF | TGTGCCACTGCGGGCCCTCGGACAGGGGAGGGAAACATTCAGTACTTC
- | - | TRBJ1-4 | TRBV5-6 | CASPSGRDIPRPNEKLFF | TGTGCCAGCCCCTCAGGGAGGGACATCCCACGTCCTAATGAAAAACTGTTTTTT
- | - | TRBJ1-4 | TRBV6-2/TRBV6-3 | CASSLSTGFNEKLFF | TGTGCCAGCAGTTTGTCGACGGGGTTTAATGAAAAACTGTTTTTT
- | TRBD2 | TRBJ2-7 | TRBV28 | CASSLSGTSYEQYF | TGTGCCAGCAGTTTGTCAGGGACTAGCTACGAGCAGTACTTC
- | - | TRBJ2-1 | TRBV19 | CASSIGGQTDNEQFF | TGTGCCAGTAGTATTGGTGGACAGACGGACAATGAGCAGTTCTTC
- | - | TRBJ2-3 | TRBV10-3 | CAISENLGALDTQYF | TGTGCCATCAGTGAAAACCTGGGGGCCTTAGATACGCAGTATTTT
- | TRBD2 | TRBJ2-3 | TRBV6-2/TRBV6-3 | CASSYPNARLAGPTDTQYF | TGTGCCAGCAGTTACCCCAACGCCCGACTAGCGGGTCCTACAGATACGCAGTATTTT
few | - | TRBJ2-3 | TRBV5-1 | CASSGTRGTDTQYF | TGCGCCAGCAGCGGGACCAGGGGAACAGATACGCAGTATTTT
- | TRBD1 | TRBJ2-7 | TRBV28 | CASSPGTGEDYEQYF | TGTGCCAGCAGTCCCGGGACAGGGGAGGATTACGAGCAGTACTTC
once | TRBD2 | TRBJ2-1 | TRBV11-3 | CASSLVRGGRNEQFF | TGTGCCAGCAGCTTAGTGCGGGGGGGCAGGAATGAGCAGTTCTTC
- | TRBD2 | TRBJ2-5 | TRBV15 | CATSRVGTSGGIQETQYF | TGTGCCACCAGCAGAGTCGGGACTAGCGGGGGGATACAAGAGACCCAGTACTTC
- | TRBD2 | TRBJ2-7 | TRBV5-5 | CASSSEPGLAVQYF | TGTGCCAGCAGCTCTGAACCGGGACTAGCCGTTCAGTACTTC
- | - | TRBJ1-1 | TRBV2 | CATSRGTKVNTEAFF | TGTGCCACATCAAGAGGGACTAAAGTAAACACTGAAGCTTTCTTT
- | - | TRBJ2-3 | TRBV7-2 | CASSLELGGPPDTQYF | TGTGCCAGCAGCTTAGAATTAGGAGGGCCTCCAGATACGCAGTATTTT
- | TRBD1 | TRBJ2-6 | TRBV7-2 | CASSFNRGSGANVLTF | TGTGCCAGCAGCTTTAACAGGGGCTCTGGGGCCAACGTCCTGACTTTC
- | TRBD1 | TRBJ1-2 | TRBV6-5 | CASSPDRGQGYGYTF | TGTGCCAGCAGCCCAGACAGGGGGCAGGGTTATGGCTACACCTTC
- | TRBD1 | TRBJ2-3 | TRBV18 | CASSPPGTGVSDTQYF | TGTGCCAGCTCACCACCAGGGACAGGGGTATCAGATACGCAGTATTTT
- | - | TRBJ2-1 | TRBV20-1 | CSAREGSEQFF | TGCAGTGCTCGAGAAGGGAGTGAGCAGTTCTTC
once | - | TRBJ2-5 | TRBV13 | CASSLRIQETQYF | TGTGCCAGCAGCTTACGTATCCAGGAGACCCAGTACTTC
- | TRBD2 | TRBJ2-3 | TRBV7-3 | CASSAGLAGAADTQYF | TGTGCCAGCAGCGCGGGACTAGCGGGAGCAGCAGATACGCAGTATTTT
- | - | TRBJ1-5 | TRBV5-8 | CASSLGVSSGNQPQHF | TGTGCCAGCAGCTTGGGGGTGTCCTCGGGGAATCAGCCCCAGCATTTT
- | - | TRBJ1-2 | TRBV3-1/TRBV3-2 | CASSPRGLPNYGYTF | TGTGCCAGCAGCCCCCGCGGCCTACCCAACTATGGCTACACCTTC
- | - | TRBJ2-3 | TRBV2 | CASSGGRGRDTQYF | TGTGCCAGCAGTGGAGGAAGAGGAAGAGATACGCAGTATTTT
- | - | TRBJ1-3 | TRBV9 | CASSVGTGYSGNTIYF | TGTGCCAGCAGCGTAGGAACAGGCTACTCTGGAAACACCATATATTTT
once | - | TRBJ1-5 | TRBV20-1 | CSASRPGLRGKPQHF | TGCAGTGCTAGTAGGCCAGGCCTCCGGGGGAAGCCCCAGCATTTT
few | TRBD2 | TRBJ2-7 | TRBV18 | CASSPQGGSWEQYF | TGTGCCAGCTCACCACAGGGAGGGTCATGGGAGCAGTACTTC
few | - | TRBJ1-2 | TRBV27 | CASREGTNYGYTF | TGTGCCAGCAGGGAGGGGACTAACTATGGCTACACCTTC
- | TRBD1 | TRBJ2-7 | TRBV30 | CAWSTMRQGVVYEQYF | TGTGCCTGGAGTACTATGAGACAGGGAGTTGTCTACGAGCAGTACTTC
- | - | TRBJ2-7 | TRBV6-2/TRBV6-3 | CASSLDRQQYF | TGTGCCAGCAGTCTCGACAGGCAGCAGTACTTC
- | - | TRBJ1-4 | TRBV4-1 | CASSQDDRREKLFF | TGCGCCAGCAGCCAAGACGACAGGCGGGAAAAACTGTTTTTT
- | TRBD2 | TRBJ2-3 | TRBV4-3 | CASSQDLALAGATDTQYF | TGCGCCAGCAGCCAAGATCTGGCTCTAGCGGGGGCCACAGATACGCAGTATTTT
- | - | TRBJ1-4 | TRBV28 | CASSGGGLTNEKLFF | TGTGCCAGCAGTGGGGGCGGGTTAACTAATGAAAAACTGTTTTTT
- | TRBD1 | TRBJ2-4 | TRBV2 | CASSVSKGATINIQYF | TGTGCCAGCAGTGTGAGTAAGGGGGCAACGATAAACATTCAGTACTTC
- | - | TRBJ1-3 | TRBV18 | CASSPPQNTIYF | TGTGCCAGCTCACCACCCCAGAACACCATATATTTT
- | - | TRBJ2-7 | TRBV2 | CASSLDSSSYEQYF | TGTGCCAGCAGTTTGGACAGCAGCTCCTACGAGCAGTACTTC
- | TRBD1 | TRBJ1-6 | TRBV24-1 | CATSDLHEDRVKCNSPLHF | TGTGCCACCAGTGATTTGCATGAGGACAGGGTTAAGTGTAATTCACCCCTCCACTTT
- | - | TRBJ1-5 | TRBV6-6 | CASRPGGGLEQPQHF | TGTGCCAGCAGACCCGGGGGGGGGCTGGAACAGCCCCAGCATTTT
- | - | TRBJ1-1 | TRBV4-1 | CASSQVEGGNFEAFF | TGCGCCAGCAGCCAAGTAGAAGGGGGTAATTTTGAAGCTTTCTTT
- | TRBD1 | TRBJ1-4 | TRBV5-1 | CASSTGQGYEKLFF | TGCGCCAGCAGTACGGGACAGGGGTATGAAAAACTGTTTTTT